A selection of T cell receptor beta chains follows, all from one sample in a study of blood T cell repertoires in COVID-19. Generated by immunoSEQ multiplex PCR, the TCRdb table keeps only in-frame clones and is missing some. The table lists about 98,000 clones, roughly 87% of them singletons, with 18% in the top ten. The material sequenced was peripheral blood. These receptors were collected from a man aged 80 or over with acute or convalescent COVID-19. The CDR3 runs from the conserved cysteine through the conserved F or W. Fields, in order: V gene, D gene, clone size, J gene, CDR3 protein, CDR3 DNA. The D gene is left open where the match is weak. Not every row has a clone size; where given, it reads once, few, many or a size class.

>TRBV6-2/TRBV6-3|TRBD1|NA|TRBJ2-2
CASSYFGTGGTGELFF
TGTGCCAGCAGTTACTTCGGGACAGGCGGCACCGGGGAGCTGTTTTTT
>TRBV12-3/TRBV12-4|NA|NA|TRBJ1-5
CASSLQERQPQHF
TGTGCCAGCAGTTTACAGGAACGGCAGCCCCAGCATTTT
>TRBV5-1|TRBD1|NA|TRBJ2-7
CASSPDRDEQYF
TGCGCCAGCAGTCCGGACAGGGACGAGCAGTACTTC
>TRBV11-2|TRBD1|NA|TRBJ1-4
CASSLRDRGEKLFF
TGTGCCAGCAGCTTAAGGGACAGGGGGGAAAAACTGTTTTTT
>TRBV19|NA|NA|TRBJ1-2
CASNRAGTTGYTF
TGTGCCAGTAACCGAGCAGGGACTACGGGCTACACCTTC
>TRBV14|NA|NA|TRBJ1-1
CASSPRLLFTEAFF
TGTGCCAGCAGCCCCAGACTTTTGTTCACTGAAGCTTTCTTT
>TRBV19|NA|NA|TRBJ1-4
CATRGTPPNEKLFF
TGTGCCACCCGAGGCACACCGCCTAATGAAAAACTGTTTTTT
>TRBV9|NA|NA|TRBJ2-2
CASSEVASGTGELFF
TGTGCCAGCAGCGAAGTAGCTAGTGGCACCGGGGAGCTGTTTTTT
>TRBV7-2|TRBD2|NA|TRBJ2-7
CASSLAGGRGEQYF
TGTGCCAGCAGCTTAGCAGGCGGGAGAGGTGAGCAGTACTTC
>TRBV20-1|TRBD2|NA|TRBJ2-7
CSASITSGRFAVGYEQYF
TGCAGTGCTAGTATCACTAGCGGGAGGTTTGCGGTGGGCTACGAGCAGTACTTC
>TRBV13|NA|NA|TRBJ2-7
CASSPDGTYEQYF
TGTGCCAGCAGTCCGGACGGGACCTACGAGCAGTACTTC
>TRBV3-1/TRBV3-2|NA|few|TRBJ2-7
CASSQRSGRDEQYF
TGTGCCAGCAGCCAAAGAAGTGGTCGGGACGAGCAGTACTTC
>TRBV2|TRBD2|NA|TRBJ2-3
CASSSTPPGLANTDTQYF
TGTGCCAGCAGTTCGACCCCGCCGGGACTAGCGAACACAGATACGCAGTATTTT
>TRBV7-6|TRBD2|NA|TRBJ2-7
CASSLESAGTSGSEQYF
TGTGCCAGCAGCTTAGAATCTGCCGGGACTAGCGGGAGCGAGCAGTACTTC
>TRBV9|NA|NA|TRBJ1-3
CASTRTVGSGNTIYF
TGTGCCAGCACTCGGACAGTTGGTTCTGGAAACACCATATATTTT
>TRBV18|TRBD1|few|TRBJ1-5
CASSPRQGRQPQHF
TGTGCCAGCTCACCCCGACAGGGAAGGCAGCCCCAGCATTTT
>TRBV6-6|NA|NA|TRBJ2-7
CASSHGRDEQYF
TGTGCCAGCAGCCACGGCAGGGACGAGCAGTACTTC
>TRBV28|NA|NA|TRBJ2-7
CASSLGGDLYEQYF
TGTGCCAGCAGTTTAGGAGGGGATCTCTACGAGCAGTACTTC
>TRBV5-4|NA|few|TRBJ2-3
CASSLARGTDTQYF
TGTGCCAGCAGCTTGGCGCGGGGCACAGATACGCAGTATTTT
>TRBV21-1|NA|NA|TRBJ2-7
CASSNKGQGPYEQYF
TGTGCCAGCAGCAACAAAGGACAGGGCCCCTACGAGCAGTACTTC
>TRBV6-4|TRBD1|NA|TRBJ1-5
CASSVDRGLQPQHF
TGTGCCAGCAGCGTTGACAGGGGGCTTCAGCCCCAGCATTTT
>TRBV7-2|NA|NA|TRBJ2-3
CASSPGGISNTQYF
TGTGCCAGCAGCCCCGGCGGGATCTCAAATACGCAGTATTTT